This T cell receptor (beta chain) was profiled in a study of read filtering for tumor transcriptome and immune sequencing. Germline V gene sequence: CDR1 MNHNY, CDR2 SVGAGI (reference sequence). The CDR3 has 14 amino acids. V lost 6 bases to trimming and J lost 3 bases; unmatched junction nucleotides: 7. The library was built from roughly 400 ng RNA with molecular barcoded adaptors for alpha/delta and beta/gamma chains. In TCRdb, the reads were re-called with MiXCR into one record per CDR3 protein. In the table there are 130,000 or so distinct CDR3 sequences, around 14% of which are singletons. The receptor was derived from a donor aged 40 or older with multiple myeloma. The rearrangement links TRBV6-6 to TRBJ1-1, with 7 bases aligning to TRBD1. The sample taken for sequencing was a population of CD138-negative cells sorted from bone marrow. The CDR3 is CASRKFQGDTEAFF. The CDR3 bases are TGTGCCAGCAGAAAATTTCAGGGGGACACTGAAGCTTTCTTT.